This entry features one T cell receptor beta chain sequence. Its antigen target is currently unknown. Base qualities are not at hand, and no much larger clone is one base apart. This same CDR3 is encoded by further DNA sequences in the sample. Using the deep immunoSEQ assay, TCR CDR3 regions were amplified from genomic DNA by multiplex PCR. Genomic DNA extracted from each cell subset was distributed evenly over all wells of several immunoSEQ 96-well plates, and each plate served as one replicate. Each replicate PCR for sorted subsets received around 210 ng genomic DNA, equal to about 29,000 T cell genomes. The purified libraries were quantified using a Qubit 3.0 fluorometer, sized with a Bioanalyzer 2100, and then quantified again using the KAPA Library Quantification kit. Every immunoSEQ 96-well plate was sequenced on a dedicated single-read 150-cycle Illumina NextSeq 550 flow cell. The authors' pipeline ran thus. Because only junctional sequences without quality scores were contained in the immunoSEQ output, filtering matching that applied to full-length reads could not be performed. To assign V/J genes and CDR3, sequences were annotated against IMGT germline references using PyIR, a Python wrapper for IgBLAST v1.9. Reads were removed for weak V/J assignments (E-value above 1e-6), missing CDR3, stop codons, out-of-frame junctions, or ambiguous translated residues. V3J clonotypes were defined by identical inferred V gene, J gene, and CDR3 amino acid sequence. To compute the percentage overlap between repertoires, the number of shared unique clonotypes was divided by the size of the smaller repertoire. Repertoire richness was assessed with RTK rarefaction, the Chao1 estimator, and Recon v2.1 estimates of unobserved clonotypes. Generation probabilities were computed with OLGA for all TCRbeta clonotypes obtained by the gDNA method from a handful of donors. Imported from immuneACCESS, the table was reduced by TCRdb to in-frame sequences with V and J called. These copies leave out some clones; in studies compared against another copy, an unresolved V gene accounts for under half, and the cause of the remainder is not known. The D gene and trimming were derived from the DNA, and the V and J assignments and clone size from that table. The sample includes 700,000 or so clones, with 55% to 75% observed a single time. The ten biggest clones cover around 2% of the sample.

The germline V gene (reference sequence) provides CDR1 MNHEY and CDR2 SMNVEV. V sheds 3 bases and J sheds 7 bases, leaving 4 bases between their ends. The CDR3 starts with the cysteine, ends with the phenylalanine, and has 11 residues. This entry keeps only the CDR3 DNA: 33 bases, framed from base 1. The sample comes from a study of shared clonotypes between healthy human individuals (dated by TCRdb to the early 2020s). For the study in its entirety: A couple of women and a few men aged 18 to 49 years were included in the cohort. For each donor, three plates each were used for CD4 naive and CD4 memory, two plates were used for CD8 naive, and one plate was used for CD8 memory. The study deeply sequenced blood TCR repertoires of several healthy adults to estimate repertoire size and the extent of clonotype sharing between individuals. Different laboratories and diverse techniques were used to prepare libraries and sequence TCR repertoires, to increase sequencing depth and limit assay-specific biases. Between about 0.85 and 9.5 billion PBMCs per donor were obtained by leukapheresis. General conclusions and limits of the study: Based on pairwise subsampling, the degree of clonotype sharing among donors was expected to be affected by sequencing depth. Compared with non-shared clonotypes, the clonotypes found in all four sorted-subset donors had higher generation probabilities. Sampling was restricted to blood, and TCR repertoires in tissue are likely to differ from TCR repertoires in blood. Even with the large sequencing depth, rarefaction of the sorted-subset datasets indicated that sequencing was incomplete. The small number of donors limited the genetic and exposure-history diversity represented. About 5% of naive CD4, around 3.6% of naive CD8, about 2.5% of memory CD4, and around 0.42% of memory CD8 clonotypes were shared across a few donors. Larger estimated clonotype richness was generally found for naive subsets than for memory subsets.

Healthy HIV-negative adults with no recently reported acute infections or vaccinations were included as donors. Only Caucasian adults living in Nashville, Tennessee, USA were represented among the donors. CD4+ T cells were enriched by magnetic negative selection; naive cells were then positively selected on CD45RA, and the negative fraction formed the memory subset. After blood collection by leukapheresis, PBMCs were isolated using Ficoll-Histopaque density gradient centrifugation and then cryopreserved in the vapor phase of liquid nitrogen. Purity and quantity of every magnetically sorted T cell population were checked by analytical flow cytometry. From each sorted fraction, genomic DNA was isolated and quantified by UV absorbance on a Nanodrop 2000c.

This receptor was taken from a woman aged 25 to 45 in good health. Here the chain combines TRBV27 and TRBJ2-1; no D gene can be assigned with confidence. Sequences were obtained from memory CD4+ T cells sorted from blood. Read against the paper, the sample's cell subset or site label means: CD45RA-negative fraction. The base sequence is TGTGCCAGCAGTTTTAGGAATGAGCAGTTCTTC. Protein translation: CASSFRNEQFF.